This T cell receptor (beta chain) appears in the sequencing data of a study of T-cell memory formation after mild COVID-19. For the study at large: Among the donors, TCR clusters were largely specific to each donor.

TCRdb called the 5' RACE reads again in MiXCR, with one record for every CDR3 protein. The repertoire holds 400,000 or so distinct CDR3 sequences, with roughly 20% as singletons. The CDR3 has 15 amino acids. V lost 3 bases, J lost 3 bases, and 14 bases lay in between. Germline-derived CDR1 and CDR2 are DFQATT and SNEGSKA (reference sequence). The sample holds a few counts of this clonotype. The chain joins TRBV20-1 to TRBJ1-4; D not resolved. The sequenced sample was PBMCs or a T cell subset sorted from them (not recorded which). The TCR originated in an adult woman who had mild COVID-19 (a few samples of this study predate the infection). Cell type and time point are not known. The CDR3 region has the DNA TGCAGTGCTAGCTCCCCCAGGTCCCCTAATGAAAAACTGTTTTTT. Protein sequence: CSASSPRSPNEKLFF.